These 30 T cell receptor beta chains were sequenced from one sample in a study of shared T cell receptors in the human thymus. Profiled with immunoSEQ multiplex PCR; TCRdb holds only in-frame clones, not every one. The table lists about 500,000 clones, about 80% of them singletons. The same data also went into a second study, on human thymus T cells.

The material sequenced was thymocytes. The source is a boy under three years old with a congenital heart defect.

This sequence joins TRBV6-5 and TRBJ2-2; D gene unclear. CDR3 size: 15 residues. V was shortened by 2 bases and J by 4 bases, with 11 bases between the two germline ends. In germline, CDR1 is MNHEY, CDR2 SVGAGI. The CDR3 DNA sequence: TGTGCCAGCAGTTACAATACTTCCGTCACCGGGGAGCTGTTTTTT. It is translated as CASSYNTSVTGELFF.

J is TRBJ2-2 and V is TRBV9, with 9 bases lining up with TRBD1. The V gene's germline CDR1 is SGDLS and CDR2 YYNGEE. The CDR3 runs 14 residues. J gave up 5 bases and V 4 bases, and 3 bases lay outside the gene matches. CDR3 sequence: CASSNGQGTGELFF. As DNA, the CDR3 is TGTGCCAGCAGCAATGGACAGGGGACCGGGGAGCTGTTTTTT.

V gene TRBV7-2 combines with J gene TRBJ1-1, with 9 nucleotides matching TRBD1. Trimming took 3 bases from V and 6 from J; bases not matched to a gene: 11. Germline CDR1 is SGHTA and CDR2 is FQGNSA. The CDR3 covers 16 residues. This CDR3 reads CASSFSRDRERAEAFF. Written as DNA, the CDR3 is TGTGCCAGCAGCTTTTCCCGGGACAGGGAACGGGCTGAAGCTTTCTTT.

The chain has TRBV11-2 and TRBJ2-2; TRBD1 matches at 7 bases. CDR3 length: 18 residues. Unmatched junction bases numbered 17, after V lost 5 bases and J lost 5 bases. From germline, CDR1 is SGHAT and CDR2 FQNNGV. The CDR3 protein is CASSPARPGGALTGELFF. In DNA form, the CDR3 reads TGTGCCAGCAGCCCAGCCCGCCCAGGGGGAGCTTTGACCGGGGAGCTGTTTTTT.

This clone showed up just once. The CDR3 nucleotides read TGTGCCAGCAATCCCCTACGCCACACTGAAGCTTTCTTT. Protein sequence: CASNPLRHTEAFF. The V call is TRBV6-1, the J call TRBJ1-1, with D hard to call. This CDR3 is 13 amino acids long. From germline, CDR1 is MNHNS and CDR2 SASEGT. The V end was cut by 7 bases, the J end by 3 bases, with 12 bases between.

The CDR3 is CASSQGTSEGCETQYF. In DNA, the CDR3 is TGTGCCAGCAGCCAAGGCACCTCGGAGGGGTGCGAGACCCAGTACTTC. The chain carries TRBV14 and TRBJ2-5; the D gene is possibly TRBD2 (6 bases). CDR3 length: 16 residues. Germline CDR1 reads SGHDN; CDR2 reads FVKESK. V dropped 1 base and J dropped 5 bases, with 17 bases sitting between them.

The genes are TRBV5-1 and TRBJ1-1, with TRBD1 matching 8 bases. Germline V CDR1 and CDR2: SGHRS, YFSETQ. This CDR3 has 14 amino acids. Germline trimming cut 0 bases from V and 6 bases from J; bases unmatched to any gene: 4. The CDR3 region is CASSLGQGPPEAFF. The CDR3 DNA is TGCGCCAGCAGCTTGGGACAGGGGCCCCCTGAAGCTTTCTTT.

The J gene is TRBJ2-5, the V gene TRBV11-2; TRBD1 matches at 7 bases. V gave up 2 bases and J gave up 4 bases; unmatched junction bases: 10. CDR3 length: 16 residues. Germline V gene data show CDR1 as SGHAT and CDR2 as FQNNGV. CDR3 sequence: CASSLPDRALPETQYF. In nucleotides, the CDR3 is TGTGCCAGCAGCTTACCCGACAGGGCCCTTCCAGAGACCCAGTACTTC. Complete variable domain (other parts from reference TRBV11-2 and TRBJ2-5): EAGVAQSPRYKIIEKRQSVAFWCNPISGHATLYWYQQILGQGPKLLIQFQNNGVVDDSQLPKDRFSAERLKGVDSTLKIQPAKLEDSAVYLCASSLPDRALPETQYFGPGTRLLVL.

This chain links TRBV29-1 with TRBJ1-1; 11 bases align to TRBD1. With 1 base clipped from V and 1 base from J, the junction kept 11 bases outside the gene matches. CDR1 SQVTM and CDR2 ANQGSEA come from the germline V gene. This CDR3 contains 18 residues. The CDR3 region is CSVEAPRDRGGENTEAFF. CDR3 DNA sequence: TGCAGCGTTGAAGCTCCTCGGGACAGGGGGGGGGAGAACACTGAAGCTTTCTTT.

The rearrangement uses TRBV11-2 and TRBJ2-5, with TRBD1 identical over 9 bases. CDR1 is SGHAT, CDR2 FQNNGV, per germline. The CDR3 spans 16 residues. The J segment lost 9 bases and the V segment lost 5 bases, leaving 16 bases of the junction unmatched. The CDR3 here is CASSTSERDRDVSQYF. CDR3 DNA sequence: TGTGCCAGCAGCACTAGTGAGCGGGACAGGGACGTTTCCCAGTACTTC.

The rearrangement joins TRBV6-5 to TRBJ1-5; 7 bases align to TRBD1. Unmatched junction bases numbered 8, after V lost 8 bases and J lost 1 base. This CDR3 is built from 15 residues. Germline assignment: CDR1 MNHEY and CDR2 SVGAGI. The CDR3 region has the DNA TGTGCCAGCGGGTTGACAGGGATCAGCAATCAGCCCCAGCATTTT. Protein product: CASGLTGISNQPQHF.

V gene TRBV5-6 combines with J gene TRBJ2-3, with 7 bases aligning to TRBD1. Trimming removed 5 bases from V and 10 bases from J; junction bases left unmatched: 4. Germline lookup yields CDR1 SGHDT and CDR2 YYEEEE. The CDR3 covers 11 residues. CDR3 protein: CASSTGTAQYF. In nucleotides, the CDR3 is TGTGCCAGCAGTACCGGGACAGCGCAGTATTTT.

The chain couples TRBV5-8 to TRBJ2-1, with 7 bases that match TRBD2. The CDR3 spans 19 residues. The germline gives CDR1 SGHTS, CDR2 YDEGEE. J gave up 2 bases and V 1 base, and 15 bases lay outside the gene matches. The CDR3 here is CASSLYLWSSGSAYNEQFF. DNA of the CDR3: TGTGCCAGCAGCTTGTATTTGTGGTCTAGCGGTTCCGCCTACAATGAGCAGTTCTTC. Looking up the rest from reference TRBV5-8 and TRBJ2-1 gives the full variable domain: EAGVTQSPTHLIKTRGQQATLRCSPISGHTSVYWYQQALGLGLQFLLWYDEGEERNRGNFPPRFSGRQFPNYSSELNVNALELEDSALYLCASSLYLWSSGSAYNEQFFGPGTRLTVL.

This chain connects TRBV6-4 to TRBJ2-1; TRBD2 matches 8 bases. Germline assignment: CDR1 MRHNA and CDR2 SNTAGT. V gave up 4 bases and J gave up 3 bases; unmatched junction bases: 5. The CDR3 runs 15 residues. The CDR3 sequence is CASSATSVGYNEQFF. The CDR3 DNA reads TGTGCCAGCAGTGCGACTAGCGTCGGCTACAATGAGCAGTTCTTC.

The gene calls are TRBV29-1 and TRBJ2-3; possible D gene TRBD1, 6 bases. Germline assignment: CDR1 SQVTM and CDR2 ANQGSEA. V gave up 7 bases and J gave up 2 bases, with 22 bases separating them. CDR3 length: 16 amino acids. The CDR3 spells CSGLYRALSHTDTQYF. As DNA, the CDR3 is TGCAGCGGACTCTACAGGGCCCTTTCCCACACAGATACGCAGTATTTT.

The rearrangement links TRBV28 to TRBJ2-7, with D tentatively TRBD1 (6 bases). In germline, CDR1 is MDHEN, CDR2 SYDVKM. The CDR3 totals 14 residues. V was shortened by 6 bases and J by 6 bases, with 18 bases between the two germline ends. CDR3 sequence reads: CASSSQGLRGEQYF. The CDR3 coding sequence is TGTGCCAGCAGCTCTCAGGGGCTCCGGGGCGAGCAGTACTTC.

The CDR3 sequence: CASSLRGAGGPREQFF. The CDR3 coding sequence is TGTGCCAGCAGCTTAAGGGGAGCGGGAGGGCCGAGGGAGCAGTTCTTC. The V call is TRBV7-9, the J call TRBJ2-1, with 10 positions matching TRBD2. The CDR3 covers 16 residues. The V and J ends lost 2 bases and 10 bases, in that order; junction bases with no gene match: 11. The germline gives CDR1 SEHNR, CDR2 FQNEAQ (reference sequence).

V usage is TRBV2 and J usage is TRBJ1-5; TRBD1 matches 9 bases. The CDR3 length is 14 residues. V dropped 5 bases and J dropped 2; count of bases not matched to a gene: 1. The germline CDR1 and CDR2 sequences are SNHLY and FYNNEI. For the CDR3, the DNA is TGTGCCAGCAGTCACAGGGGGCGCAATCAGCCCCAGCATTTT. Its protein is CASSHRGRNQPQHF.

This clone was seen a handful of times. The chain links TRBV14 to TRBJ2-3; 15 bases map to TRBD2. V dropped 5 bases and J dropped 5; count of bases not matched to a gene: 14. The CDR3 runs 19 residues. Per germline, CDR1 SGHDN and CDR2 FVKESK. CDR3 protein: CASSYGLAGGPGWGDTQYF. The CDR3 DNA sequence: TGTGCCAGCAGCTACGGACTAGCGGGAGGGCCCGGATGGGGAGATACGCAGTATTTT.

The chain is built from TRBV15 and TRBJ2-1, with D possibly being TRBD2 (5 bases). This CDR3 is built from 16 residues. V was pared by 6 bases and J by 12 bases, with 27 bases between. CDR1 and CDR2 (germline): LNHNV, YYDKDF (reference sequence). The CDR3 sequence: CATRTTSSTIGTGQFF. CDR3 sequence (DNA): TGTGCCACCAGAACGACCTCGTCGACTATCGGAACGGGGCAGTTCTTC. The complete variable domain, with remaining parts taken from reference TRBV15 and TRBJ2-1, reads DAMVIQNPRYQVTQFGKPVTLSCSQTLNHNVMYWYQQKSSQAPKLLFHYYDKDFNNEADTPDNFQSRRPNTSFCFLDIRSPGLGDTAMYLCATRTTSSTIGTGQFFGPGTRLTVL.

The sample holds a few counts of this clone. The chain has TRBV28 and TRBJ2-7; 10 bases are a match to TRBD2. Per germline, CDR1 MDHEN and CDR2 SYDVKM. V dropped 5 bases and J dropped 2; count of bases not matched to a gene: 15. The length of the CDR3 is 18 residues. The CDR3 region is CASSPPGLAWLRAYEQYF. The CDR3 DNA reads as TGTGCCAGCAGTCCCCCGGGACTAGCGTGGCTACGGGCCTACGAGCAGTACTTC.

The V gene is TRBV18, the J gene TRBJ2-5, with D possibly TRBD1 on 6 matching bases. The CDR3 has 14 residues. Germline-derived CDR1 and CDR2 are KGHSH and LQKENI. V was clipped by 1 base and J by 3 bases, with 9 bases between them. CDR3 protein: CASSPRAGEETQYF. CDR3 coding DNA: TGTGCCAGCTCACCACGGGCAGGGGAAGAGACCCAGTACTTC.

CDR3 sequence: CASSGQGTSGRGKDTQYF. Written as DNA, the CDR3 is TGTGCCAGCAGTGGACAGGGAACCAGCGGGAGGGGCAAAGATACGCAGTATTTT. V usage is TRBV2 and J usage is TRBJ2-3, with TRBD2 identical over 10 bases. The CDR3 spans 18 residues. Trimming took 4 bases from V and 5 from J; bases not matched to a gene: 15. Germline values: CDR1 SNHLY, CDR2 FYNNEI.

The V and J genes are TRBV6-1 and TRBJ2-1, with 7 bases aligning to TRBD2. The CDR3 consists of 15 residues. The J segment lost 7 bases and the V segment lost 4 bases, leaving 10 bases of the junction unmatched. The germline V gene encodes CDR1 MNHNS and CDR2 SASEGT. The CDR3 DNA follows: TGTGCCAGCAGTGTGGCGGGAGAGTTAAGGAATGAGCAGTTCTTC. This codes for CASSVAGELRNEQFF.

The chain recombines TRBV6-1 with TRBJ1-4; D is possibly TRBD1 (6 bases). The V gene's germline CDR1 is MNHNS and CDR2 SASEGT. Trimming removed 4 bases at V and 5 bases at J, with 17 bases between. The CDR3 runs to 16 residues. The CDR3 sequence: CASSAHPDSTNEKLFF. The CDR3 DNA sequence: TGTGCCAGCAGTGCCCACCCGGACAGTACCAATGAAAAACTGTTTTTT.

The chain has TRBV27 and TRBJ2-7; perhaps TRBD1 as D (6 bases). The V gene's germline CDR1 is MNHEY and CDR2 SMNVEV (reference sequence). The CDR3 loop spans 11 amino acids. V lost 6 bases and J 5 bases, leaving 8 bases between the germline ends. In DNA form, the CDR3 reads TGTGCCAGCAGCACAGGGAACGAGCAGTACTTC. Translating it yields CASSTGNEQYF.

The chain carries TRBV25-1 and TRBJ2-5, with D possibly being TRBD2 (5 bases). V dropped 0 bases and J dropped 1 base, with 15 bases sitting between them. CDR1 is MGHDK, CDR2 SYGVNS, per germline. The CDR3 runs to 17 residues. CDR3 nucleotides: TGTGCCAGCAGTGAATACCCCCCGGGCCGGGGCCAAGAGACCCAGTACTTC. Translation: CASSEYPPGRGQETQYF.

The chain employs TRBV27 and TRBJ2-7; 11 bases line up with TRBD1. The length of the CDR3 is 14 residues. Germline V gene lookup returns CDR1 MNHEY and CDR2 SMNVEV (reference sequence). The V segment lost 5 bases and the J segment 3 bases; nucleotides outside the gene matches: 3. The CDR3 DNA reads as TGTGCCAGCAGTGCCGGGACAGGGGGCTACGAGCAGTACTTC. This gives the protein CASSAGTGGYEQYF.

The rearrangement joins TRBV11-2 to TRBJ2-7, with D possibly TRBD1 on 6 matching bases. The CDR3 extends over 17 amino acids. In germline, CDR1 is SGHAT, CDR2 FQNNGV. V gave up 1 base and J gave up 1 base, with 17 bases separating them. The CDR3 here is CASSLVERGSTSYEQYF. In DNA, the CDR3 is TGTGCCAGCAGCTTAGTGGAAAGGGGGTCCACATCCTACGAGCAGTACTTC.

The chain joins TRBV5-1 to TRBJ2-3; the match to TRBD2 covers 14 bases. V lost 4 bases and J lost 0; bases outside the gene matches: 10. Germline-derived CDR1 and CDR2 are SGHRS and YFSETQ. The CDR3 is 19 residues long. In DNA form, the CDR3 reads TGCGCCAGCAGCCCGGGGACTAGCGGGGGTCCCTCTAGCACAGATACGCAGTATTTT. Protein: CASSPGTSGGPSSTDTQYF.